The rows below give T cell receptor beta chains drawn from one sample of a study of blood T cells in healthy people across ages. TCRdb ran MiXCR on the 5' RACE reads and lists one entry per CDR3 protein. The repertoire consists of 1.5 million to 2 million distinct CDR3 sequences, with roughly 52% occurring once and the leading ten covering approximately 2%. The sample taken for sequencing was blood. Every receptor here comes from a middle-aged woman in good health. Each CDR3 is given without its conserved first and last residue.

CDR3 protein	V gene	J gene
VSSFNLGATDTQY	TRBV5-1	TRBJ2-3
SALPGQGNEQF	TRBV20-1	TRBJ2-1
ASTQSGSTEAF	TRBV27	TRBJ1-1
ASSQSPGQGFGSGVKRDTQY	TRBV6-1	TRBJ2-3
ASSPNLGVSQY	TRBV28	TRBJ2-3
ASSIDPGLAGGQQETQY	TRBV19	NA
ATSDPGTGVYGYT	TRBV24-1	TRBJ1-2
SALEGELF	TRBV20-1	TRBJ1-4
ASSLDGTPGANVLT	TRBV7-8	TRBJ2-6
ASSQEAPGGGNIQY	TRBV4-2	TRBJ2-4
ASSFYSPGAVLLSYEQY	TRBV7-2	TRBJ2-7
ASSRPGLQETQY	TRBV27	TRBJ2-5
ASTTSGTVNYGYT	TRBV27	TRBJ1-2
ASSLGSGQRVETQY	TRBV5-1	TRBJ2-5
ASSFTSGGSSETQY	TRBV5-1	TRBJ2-5
ASSSRTAGAYGYT	TRBV7-2	TRBJ1-2
ASSQVGAEAF	TRBV4-2	TRBJ1-1
ASSPGTVREQY	TRBV7-2	TRBJ2-7
ASSQPQSTEAF	TRBV3-1	TRBJ1-1
ASSIDLLSSSTQY	TRBV7-2	TRBJ2-5
ASNPGGVYGYT	TRBV28	TRBJ1-2
ASSKGQGYEQY	TRBV4-2	TRBJ2-7
ASSLRQEATYEQY	TRBV7-9	TRBJ2-7
ASITQGARISSYNEQF	TRBV5-6	TRBJ2-1
ASSQDLLRLAGANEQY	TRBV4-2	TRBJ2-5
ATSGGSTGTYEQY	TRBV15	TRBJ2-7
ASSLTSEGNEQY	TRBV6-2/TRBV6-3	NA
ASSPRQVDGYT	TRBV7-9	TRBJ1-2
ASPTGTQY	TRBV3-1	TRBJ2-3
ASSSNQGTPYNEQF	TRBV6-5	TRBJ2-1
SAQGQASSTDTQY	TRBV20-1	TRBJ2-3
ASSYGFEVGETQY	TRBV6-5	TRBJ2-5
ASSSGAQLYQF	TRBV7-2	TRBJ2-1
SATADSPLH	TRBV20-1	TRBJ1-6
SARGTNVGYTDTQY	TRBV20-1	TRBJ2-3
ASSLGGTSFDNEQF	TRBV12-3/TRBV12-4	TRBJ2-1
ASESGRRTQY	TRBV6-1	TRBJ2-5
ATSELGRETQY	TRBV24-1	TRBJ2-5
ASSTFGVSYNEQY	TRBV19	TRBJ2-7
ASSLDSLRNSPLH	TRBV7-2	TRBJ1-6
ASSEGQGFYNEQF	TRBV7-2	TRBJ2-1